This T cell receptor (beta chain) is from a study of beta chain features in type 1 diabetes. General study results and limits: High TCR expression in some cells could lead to their over-representation in cDNA sequencing. There was a moderate but significant shortening of TCRB CDR3s in all four CD4+ subsets of Type 1 diabetes patients.

About this clone: Its antigen is still unknown.

The junction had 3 bases not matched to a gene; V was cut back by 6 bases and J by 1 base. The CDR3 has 13 amino acids. CDR1 is SGHRS, CDR2 YFSETQ, per germline. A sort by CD45RO/CCR7/CD25/CD127/CD95/CD27 yielded CD4+ naive, central memory, regulatory and stem cell-like memory cells. Purity above 98% was achieved in all sorted populations. TCRB transcripts that were expressed got sequenced, as all of the isolated RNA had been reverse transcribed. Sequenced by immunoSEQ multiplex PCR; TCRdb stores in-frame clones only, minus some. The profile covers 40,000 or so clones, with approximately 70% appearing a single time and about 2% taken by the ten largest.

Sequenced material: Tregs from blood. The chain employs TRBV5-1 and TRBJ1-1; 7 nucleotides line up with TRBD1. The sequence was obtained from a woman aged 18-29 years with type 1 diabetes. CDR3 amino acids: CASKGQPNTEAFF. The CDR3 coding sequence is TGCGCCAGCAAGGGACAGCCGAACACTGAAGCTTTCTTT.